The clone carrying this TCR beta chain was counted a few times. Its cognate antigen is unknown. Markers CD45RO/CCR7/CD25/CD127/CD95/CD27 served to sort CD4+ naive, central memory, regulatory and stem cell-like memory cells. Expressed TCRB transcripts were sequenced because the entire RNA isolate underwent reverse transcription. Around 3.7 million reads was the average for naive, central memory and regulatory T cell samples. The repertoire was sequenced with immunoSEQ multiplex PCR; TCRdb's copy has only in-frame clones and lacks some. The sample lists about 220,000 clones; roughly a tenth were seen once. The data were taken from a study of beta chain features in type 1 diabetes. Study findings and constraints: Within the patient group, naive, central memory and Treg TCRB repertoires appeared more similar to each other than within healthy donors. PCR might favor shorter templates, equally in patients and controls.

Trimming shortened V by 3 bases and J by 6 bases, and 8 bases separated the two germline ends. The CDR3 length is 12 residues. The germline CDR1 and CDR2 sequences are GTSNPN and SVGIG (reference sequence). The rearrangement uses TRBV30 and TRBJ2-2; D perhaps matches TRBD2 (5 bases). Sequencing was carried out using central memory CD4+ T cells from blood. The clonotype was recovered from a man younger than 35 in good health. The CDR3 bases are TGTGCCTGGAGAAAGGAGGCCGGGGAGCTGTTTTTT. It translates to CAWRKEAGELFF.